This TCR beta chain was recovered during a study of brain T cells in children with intractable seizures. Time point of the sample: blood from clinic visit 5 months post-surgery; TSC patient then seizure free. The sequenced cases were selected for having the highest brain T cell transcript signatures. Before surgery, patients took at least one anti-epileptic drug. This CDR3 is 14 amino acids long. Trimming left V 6 bases short and J 6 bases short, with 17 bases between. In germline, CDR1 is MGHDK, CDR2 SYGVNS. A word on this clone: The antigen remains unidentified.

Data came from immunoSEQ multiplex PCR; TCRdb stores just in-frame clones and leaves some out. Here the sample spans a few hundred thousand clones, 93% being singletons. Study-wide results and caveats: Patients' HCMV serostatus was unknown; virus specificity rests on CDR3 similarity alone. Pre-surgery blood may have been undersampled, hiding some clones.

The chain couples TRBV25-1 to TRBJ1-2; tentatively, D is TRBD1 (6 bases). The sample was peripheral blood, taken approximately 5 months after surgery. This TCR came from a boy younger than two with tuberous sclerosis and intractable seizures. The CDR3 bases are TGTGCCAGCAGCGCCTTGGGGGGCTCGAATGGCTACACCTTC. Translation gives CASSALGGSNGYTF.